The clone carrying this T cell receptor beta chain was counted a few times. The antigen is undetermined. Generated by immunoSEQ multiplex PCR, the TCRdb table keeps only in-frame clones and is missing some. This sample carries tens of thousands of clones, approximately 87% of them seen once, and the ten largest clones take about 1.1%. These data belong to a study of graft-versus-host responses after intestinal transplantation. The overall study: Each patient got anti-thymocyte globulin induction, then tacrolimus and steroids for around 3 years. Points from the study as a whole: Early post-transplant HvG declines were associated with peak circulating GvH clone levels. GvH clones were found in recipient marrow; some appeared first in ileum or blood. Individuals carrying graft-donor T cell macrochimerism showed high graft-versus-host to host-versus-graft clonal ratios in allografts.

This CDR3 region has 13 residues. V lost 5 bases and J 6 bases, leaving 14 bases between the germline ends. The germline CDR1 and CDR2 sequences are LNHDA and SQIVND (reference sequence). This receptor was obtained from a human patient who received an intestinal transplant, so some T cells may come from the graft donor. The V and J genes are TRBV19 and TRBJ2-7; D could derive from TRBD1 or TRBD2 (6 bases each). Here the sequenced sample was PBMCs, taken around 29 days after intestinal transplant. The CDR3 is CASSWVGGSEQYF. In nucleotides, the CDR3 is TGTGCCAGTAGTTGGGTAGGGGGGAGCGAGCAGTACTTC.